The rows below give T cell receptor beta chains drawn from one sample of a study of T cell repertoires in cytomegalovirus infection. MiXCR, applied by TCRdb to the reads, yields one record per CDR3 protein. The table records around 450,000 distinct CDR3 sequences, about a third of them present only once. What was sequenced was PBMCs. Receptors were obtained from a human donor in good health (CMV status not recorded). Some clones in this sample may be carry-over from other donors' samples. CDR3s include the opening cysteine and the closing phenylalanine or tryptophan. The order of the fields is clone size, D gene, J gene, V gene, CDR3 protein, CDR3 DNA. The D gene is left open where the match is weak. Size tells how often a clone was seen (once, few, many) or the class of an expanded clone, and some rows leave it out.

NA TRBD2 TRBJ2-5 TRBV7-2 CASRLAGRKDTPYF TGTGCCAGCCGCTTAGCGGGGAGGAAAGATACCCCGTACTTC
many NA TRBJ2-1 TRBV7-2 CASSLQGGEEHNEQFF TGTGCCAGCAGCTTACAGGGAGGAGAGGAACACAATGAGCAGTTCTTC
NA NA TRBJ2-3 TRBV4-1 CASSQDLDYDVSTDTQYF TGCGCCAGCAGCCAAGATTTGGACTATGACGTTAGCACAGATACGCAGTATTTT
few TRBD2 TRBJ2-1 TRBV10-3 CAITSGLAGNNEQFF TGTGCCATCACGTCGGGGCTAGCGGGCAACAATGAGCAGTTCTTC
few NA TRBJ2-7 TRBV6-1 CASSEEPLSYEQYF TGTGCCAGCAGTGAAGAACCCCTATCGTACGAGCAGTACTTC
few NA TRBJ2-3 TRBV6-8 CASRSADTQYF TGTGCCAGCAGATCAGCGGATACGCAGTATTTT
NA NA TRBJ2-3 TRBV7-2 CASSARQFWGTDTQYF TGTGCCAGCAGCGCCCGACAGTTCTGGGGCACAGATACGCAGTATTTT
NA NA TRBJ2-5 TRBV6-1 CASRLVNSAIETQYF TGTGCCAGCAGACTAGTTAATTCAGCGATCGAGACCCAGTACTTC
few TRBD1 TRBJ1-5 TRBV10-3 CATARDSEFSNQPQHF TGTGCCACCGCCCGGGACAGCGAATTTAGCAATCAGCCCCAGCATTTT
NA NA TRBJ1-2 TRBV28 CASSSGQGALRGYTF TGTGCCAGCAGTTCAGGACAAGGAGCCTTGAGGGGCTACACCTTC
NA NA TRBJ2-5 TRBV5-1 CASNQEGGETQYF TGCGCCAGCAATCAGGAGGGGGGAGAGACCCAGTACTTC
NA NA TRBJ2-3 TRBV28 CASSLVGSLVPDTQYF TGTGCCAGCAGTTTGGTGGGGTCACTAGTTCCTGATACGCAGTATTTT
few TRBD1 TRBJ2-7 TRBV29-1 CSVGRGLYEQYF TGCAGCGTTGGTAGGGGGCTATACGAGCAGTACTTC
NA NA TRBJ1-6 TRBV5-1 CASSLAGSSYNSPLHF TGTGCCAGCAGTTTAGCGGGGAGCTCCTATAATTCACCCCTCCACTTT
medium-sized TRBD1 TRBJ1-4 TRBV7-2 CASSHAGQGASGEKLFF TGTGCCAGCAGCCACGCCGGACAGGGGGCTTCTGGAGAAAAACTGTTTTTT
many NA TRBJ2-7 TRBV6-2/TRBV6-3 CASSYLRDYEQYF TGTGCCAGCAGTTACCTGAGAGACTACGAGCAGTACTTC
many NA TRBJ2-3 TRBV2 CASSELGTADTQYF TGTGCCAGCAGTGAACTTGGAACCGCGGATACGCAGTATTTT
few NA TRBJ2-5 TRBV2 CASRGRGYQETQYF TGTGCCAGCAGAGGGCGGGGATACCAAGAGACCCAGTACTTC
many TRBD2 TRBJ2-7 TRBV7-2 CASSLSPLAGPYEQYF TGTGCCAGCAGCTTAAGTCCGCTAGCGGGGCCCTACGAGCAGTACTTC
NA NA TRBJ2-2 TRBV4-1 CASKLRQQQGTGELFF TGTGCCAGCAAGTTACGACAACAGCAGGGCACCGGGGAGCTGTTTTTT
many TRBD2 TRBJ2-1 TRBV7-8 CAVTSGPSYNEQFF TGTGCCGTAACTAGCGGACCTTCCTACAATGAGCAGTTCTTC
many NA TRBJ2-7 TRBV7-2 CASSRSGTSYYEQYF TGTGCCAGCAGCCGATCCGGGACTTCCTACTACGAGCAGTACTTC
NA NA TRBJ1-1 TRBV7-8 CASSSNREFRGTEAFF TGTGCCAGCAGTTCTAACAGGGAGTTCAGGGGCACTGAAGCTTTCTTT
few NA TRBJ2-3 TRBV27 CASSAGITDTQYF TGTGCCAGCAGCGCGGGGATCACAGATACGCAGTATTTT
NA TRBD2 TRBJ2-2 TRBV7-3 CASSPRRAGVSNTGELFF TGTGCCAGCAGCCCCCGTAGAGCGGGGGTATCGAACACCGGGGAGCTGTTTTTT